Sequencing of this T cell receptor beta chain was carried out in a study of blood T cell repertoires in COVID-19. CDR1 and CDR2 from the germline V gene are MNHEY and SVGAGI. CDR3 length: 15 amino acids. The V end was cut by 6 bases, the J end by 3 bases, with 18 bases between. The authors' processing: Scientists estimated how many nucleated cells there were by amplifying reference gene primers. Assay used: immunoSEQ multiplex PCR; TCRdb lists only in-frame clones, some missing. The V and J calls and the clone size are those of that table, but D and trimming were determined from the DNA. This sample carries about 160,000 clones, approximately 91% of them seen once, and the ten largest clones take about 2.3%.

The receptor's source is a man aged 18 to 29 with acute or convalescent COVID-19. Source material: peripheral blood. The rearrangement links TRBV6-5 to TRBJ2-7; D perhaps matches TRBD1 (6 bases). CDR3 DNA sequence: TGTGCCAGCAGCGATGCCCCGGGACAAGTCTACGAGCAGTACTTC. It encodes CASSDAPGQVYEQYF.